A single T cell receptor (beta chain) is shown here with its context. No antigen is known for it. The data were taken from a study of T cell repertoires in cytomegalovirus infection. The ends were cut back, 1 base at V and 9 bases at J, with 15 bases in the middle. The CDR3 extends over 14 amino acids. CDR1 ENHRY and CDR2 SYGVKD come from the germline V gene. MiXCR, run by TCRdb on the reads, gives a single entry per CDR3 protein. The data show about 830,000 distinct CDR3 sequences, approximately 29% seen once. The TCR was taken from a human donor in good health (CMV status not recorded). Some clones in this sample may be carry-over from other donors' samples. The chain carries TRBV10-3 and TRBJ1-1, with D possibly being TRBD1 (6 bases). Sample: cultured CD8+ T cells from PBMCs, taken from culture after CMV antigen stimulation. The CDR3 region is CAISELKGGQKAFF. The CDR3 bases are TGTGCCATCAGTGAGTTGAAGGGGGGCCAGAAAGCTTTCTTT.